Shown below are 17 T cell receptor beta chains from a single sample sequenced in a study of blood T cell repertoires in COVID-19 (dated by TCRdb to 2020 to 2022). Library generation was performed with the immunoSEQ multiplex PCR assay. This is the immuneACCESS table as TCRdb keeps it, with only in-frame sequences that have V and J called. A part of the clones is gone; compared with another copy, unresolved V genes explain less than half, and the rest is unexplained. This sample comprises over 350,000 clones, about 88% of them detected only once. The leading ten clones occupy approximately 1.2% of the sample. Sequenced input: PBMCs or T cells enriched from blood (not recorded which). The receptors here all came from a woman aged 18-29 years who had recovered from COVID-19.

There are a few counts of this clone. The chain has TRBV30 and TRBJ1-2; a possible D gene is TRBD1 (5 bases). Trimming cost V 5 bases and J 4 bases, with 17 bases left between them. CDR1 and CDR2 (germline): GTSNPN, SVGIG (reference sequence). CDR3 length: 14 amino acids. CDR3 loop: CAWARKGMSYGYTF. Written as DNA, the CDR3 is TGTGCCTGGGCCCGAAAGGGGATGAGCTATGGCTACACCTTC.

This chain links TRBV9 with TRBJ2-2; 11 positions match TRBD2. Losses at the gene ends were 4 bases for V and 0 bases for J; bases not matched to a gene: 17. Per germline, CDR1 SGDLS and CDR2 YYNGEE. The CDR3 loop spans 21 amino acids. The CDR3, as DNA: TGTGCCAGCAGCTCTCGCGGTGCTAGCGGGGGGCTGCCAGCGAACACCGGGGAGCTGTTTTTT. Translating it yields CASSSRGASGGLPANTGELFF.

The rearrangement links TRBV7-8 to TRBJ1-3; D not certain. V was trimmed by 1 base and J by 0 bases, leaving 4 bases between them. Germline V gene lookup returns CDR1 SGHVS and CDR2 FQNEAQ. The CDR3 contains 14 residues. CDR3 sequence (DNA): TGTGCCAGCAGCTTAGGAGGCTCTGGAAACACCATATATTTT. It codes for CASSLGGSGNTIYF. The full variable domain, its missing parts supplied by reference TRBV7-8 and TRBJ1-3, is GAGVSQSPRYKVAKRGQDVALRCDPISGHVSLFWYQQALGQGPEFLTYFQNEAQLDKSGLPSDRFFAERPEGSVSTLKIQRTQQEDSAVYLCASSLGGSGNTIYFGEGSWLTVV.

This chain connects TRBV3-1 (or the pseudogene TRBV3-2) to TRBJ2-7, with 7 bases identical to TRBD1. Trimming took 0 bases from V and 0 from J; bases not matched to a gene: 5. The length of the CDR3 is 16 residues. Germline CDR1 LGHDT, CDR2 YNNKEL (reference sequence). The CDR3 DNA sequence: TGTGCCAGCAGCCAAGATACGGCAGGGGGCTCCTACGAGCAGTACTTC. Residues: CASSQDTAGGSYEQYF.

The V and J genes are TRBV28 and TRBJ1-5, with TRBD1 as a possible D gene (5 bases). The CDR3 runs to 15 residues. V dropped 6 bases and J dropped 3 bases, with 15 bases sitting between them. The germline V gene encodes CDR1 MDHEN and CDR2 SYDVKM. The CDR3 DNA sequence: TGTGCCAGCAGATCCCCGGCAGGGTCCAATCAGCCCCAGCATTTT. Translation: CASRSPAGSNQPQHF.

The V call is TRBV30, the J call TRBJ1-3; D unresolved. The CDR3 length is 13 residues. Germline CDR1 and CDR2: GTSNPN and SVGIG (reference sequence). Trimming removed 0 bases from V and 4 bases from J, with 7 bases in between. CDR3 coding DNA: TGTGCCTGGAGTGTTATATCGGGAAACACCATATATTTT. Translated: CAWSVISGNTIYF.

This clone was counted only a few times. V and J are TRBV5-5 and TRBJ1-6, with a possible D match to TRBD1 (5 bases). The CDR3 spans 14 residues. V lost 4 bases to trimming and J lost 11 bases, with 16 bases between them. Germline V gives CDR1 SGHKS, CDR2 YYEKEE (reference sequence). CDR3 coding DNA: TGTGCCAGCAGCCAAACGACAGATAGGACACCCCTCCACTTT. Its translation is CASSQTTDRTPLHF.

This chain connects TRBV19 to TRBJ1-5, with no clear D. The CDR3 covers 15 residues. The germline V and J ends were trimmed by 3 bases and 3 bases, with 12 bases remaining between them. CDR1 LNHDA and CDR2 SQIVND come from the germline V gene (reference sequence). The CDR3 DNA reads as TGTGCCAGTAGTATGAGTCCGGGGAACAATCAGCCCCAGCATTTT. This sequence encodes CASSMSPGNNQPQHF.

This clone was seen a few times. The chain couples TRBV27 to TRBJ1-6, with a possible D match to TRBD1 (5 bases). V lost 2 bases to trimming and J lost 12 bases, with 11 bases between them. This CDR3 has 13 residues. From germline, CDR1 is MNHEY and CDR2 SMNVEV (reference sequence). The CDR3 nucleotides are TGTGCCAGCAGTTTACCCCAGGGAGGACCCCTCCACTTT. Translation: CASSLPQGGPLHF.

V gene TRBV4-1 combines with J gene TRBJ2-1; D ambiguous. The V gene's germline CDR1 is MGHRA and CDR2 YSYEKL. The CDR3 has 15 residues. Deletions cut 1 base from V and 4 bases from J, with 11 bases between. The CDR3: CASSQARSTYNEQFF. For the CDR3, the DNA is TGCGCCAGCAGCCAAGCCCGCTCAACATACAATGAGCAGTTCTTC.

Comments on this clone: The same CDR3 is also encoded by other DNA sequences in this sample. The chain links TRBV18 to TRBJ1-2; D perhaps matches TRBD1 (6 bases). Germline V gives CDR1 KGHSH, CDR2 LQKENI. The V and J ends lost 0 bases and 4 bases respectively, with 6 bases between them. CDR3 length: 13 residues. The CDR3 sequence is CASSPPGGYGYTF. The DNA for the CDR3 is TGTGCCAGCTCACCACCAGGGGGCTATGGCTACACCTTC. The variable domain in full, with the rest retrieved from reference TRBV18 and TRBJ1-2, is NAGVMQNPRHLVRRRGQEARLRCSPMKGHSHVYWYRQLPEEGLKFMVYLQKENIIDESGMPKERFSAEFPKEGPSILRIQQVVRGDSAAYFCASSPPGGYGYTFGSGTRLTVV.

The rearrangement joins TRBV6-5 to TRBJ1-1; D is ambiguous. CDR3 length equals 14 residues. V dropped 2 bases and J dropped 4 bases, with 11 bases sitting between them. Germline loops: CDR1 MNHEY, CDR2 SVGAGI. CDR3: CASSYEAGSTEAFF. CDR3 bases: TGTGCCAGCAGTTACGAAGCAGGTAGCACTGAAGCTTTCTTT.

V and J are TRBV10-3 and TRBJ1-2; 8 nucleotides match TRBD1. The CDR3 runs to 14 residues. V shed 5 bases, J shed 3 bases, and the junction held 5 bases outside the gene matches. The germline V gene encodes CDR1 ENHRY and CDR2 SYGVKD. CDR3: CAISPTGVDYGYTF. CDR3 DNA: TGTGCCATCAGTCCGACAGGGGTGGACTATGGCTACACCTTC.

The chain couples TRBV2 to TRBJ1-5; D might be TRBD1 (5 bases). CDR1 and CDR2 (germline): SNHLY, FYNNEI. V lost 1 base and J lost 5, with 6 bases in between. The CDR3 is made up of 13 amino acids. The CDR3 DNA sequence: TGTGCCAGCAGTGAAGGGGGGGATCAGCCCCAGCATTTT. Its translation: CASSEGGDQPQHF.

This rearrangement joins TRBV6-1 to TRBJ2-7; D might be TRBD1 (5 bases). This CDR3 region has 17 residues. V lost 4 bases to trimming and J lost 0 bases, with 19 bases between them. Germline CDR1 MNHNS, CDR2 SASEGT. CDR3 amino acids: CASSGYPPDSASYEQYF. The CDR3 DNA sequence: TGTGCCAGCAGTGGCTACCCCCCCGACAGCGCCTCCTACGAGCAGTACTTC.

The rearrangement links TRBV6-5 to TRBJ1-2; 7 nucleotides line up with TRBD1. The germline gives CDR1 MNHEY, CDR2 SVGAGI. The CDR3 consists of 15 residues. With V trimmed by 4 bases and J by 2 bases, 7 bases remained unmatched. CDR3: CASSSSTGYNYGYTF. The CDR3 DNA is TGTGCCAGCAGTTCCTCGACAGGGTACAACTATGGCTACACCTTC.

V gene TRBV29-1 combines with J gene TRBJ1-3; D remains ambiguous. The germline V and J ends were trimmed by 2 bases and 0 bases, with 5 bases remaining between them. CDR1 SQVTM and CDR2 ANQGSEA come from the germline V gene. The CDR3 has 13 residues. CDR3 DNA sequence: TGCAGCGTTGAACCAGGCTCTGGAAACACCATATATTTT. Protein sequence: CSVEPGSGNTIYF.